One sample yielded the 9 T cell receptor beta chains listed below, sequenced in a study of blood T cell repertoires in COVID-19. Method: immunoSEQ multiplex PCR; TCRdb's copy keeps in-frame clones and lacks some. Of 200,000 to 250,000 clones detected, about nine tenths appear once; the ten largest clones hold 1.5% to 2%. Input material: PBMCs or T cells enriched from blood (not recorded which). The receptors were gathered from a woman aged 18-30 years who had recovered from COVID-19.

The gene calls are TRBV7-3 and TRBJ2-6; a possible D gene is TRBD2 (5 bases). This CDR3 has 14 residues. Looked up from germline, CDR1 is SGHTA and CDR2 is FQGTGA. Trimming removed 5 bases from V and 2 bases from J, with 7 bases in between. CDR3 sequence: CASSVGAGANVLTF. Here the CDR3 DNA reads TGTGCCAGCAGCGTCGGGGCTGGGGCCAACGTCCTGACTTTC.

This clone was picked up a small number of times. In DNA, the CDR3 is TGTGCCAGCAGCTTGGGGGGACAGGGCTTAAGAGCCCTCCACTTT. It encodes CASSLGGQGLRALHF. This chain uses TRBV5-6 with TRBJ1-6; 9 bases match TRBD1. CDR3 length equals 15 residues. CDR1 is SGHDT, CDR2 YYEEEE, per germline. Germline trimming cut 0 bases from V and 14 bases from J; bases unmatched to any gene: 9.

This chain joins TRBV7-2 and TRBJ1-2; D gene unclear. Germline lookup yields CDR1 SGHTA and CDR2 FQGNSA. CDR3 length: 17 amino acids. V lost 0 bases to trimming and J lost 0 bases, with 14 bases between them. CDR3 DNA sequence: TGTGCCAGCAGCTTAGCGATCACACCGCTAGCTAACTATGGCTACACCTTC. Its protein is CASSLAITPLANYGYTF.

The chain combines TRBV2 with TRBJ2-1; 7 nucleotides align to TRBD2. Trimming took 6 bases from V and 5 from J; bases not matched to a gene: 4. The CDR3 contains 13 residues. CDR1 is SNHLY and CDR2 is FYNNEI in the germline V gene. Here the CDR3 DNA reads TGTGCCAGCAGCCCCGGGACTAACAATGAGCAGTTCTTC. Translation gives CASSPGTNNEQFF.

The V call is TRBV29-1, the J call TRBJ1-2, with 9 bases that match TRBD1. The CDR3 consists of 11 residues. From germline, CDR1 is SQVTM and CDR2 ANQGSEA. With 7 bases clipped from V and 7 bases from J, the junction kept 4 bases outside the gene matches. CDR3 loop: CSGDRVGGYTF. The CDR3 nucleotides are TGCAGCGGGGACAGGGTGGGTGGCTACACCTTC.

The chain combines TRBV4-2 with TRBJ2-7, with 9 bases that match TRBD1. The CDR3 loop spans 20 amino acids. Germline V CDR1 and CDR2: LGHNA, YNFKEQ. Trimming removed 0 bases from V and 1 base from J; junction bases left unmatched: 16. The CDR3 nucleotides read TGTGCCAGCAGCCAAGATCTCGGGACAGGGTACGGGGAGCTTTCCTACGAGCAGTACTTC. It specifies CASSQDLGTGYGELSYEQYF.

The J gene is TRBJ1-2, the V gene TRBV5-4; D gene ambiguous. This CDR3 has 14 amino acids. V dropped 4 bases and J dropped 3 bases, with 13 bases sitting between them. Per the germline V gene, CDR1 is SGHNT and CDR2 is YYREEE (reference sequence). The CDR3 bases are TGTGCCAGCAGCCAGCGGGCAGGCCACTATGGCTACACCTTC. Its translation is CASSQRAGHYGYTF.

J is TRBJ2-7 and V is TRBV13; TRBD1 matches at 7 bases. Germline V gives CDR1 PRHDT, CDR2 FYEKMQ (reference sequence). Trimming at V came to 5 bases and at J to 3 bases, leaving 7 bases not matched to a gene. This CDR3 contains 14 residues. CDR3 residues: CASSTATGSYEQYF. The CDR3 DNA is TGTGCCAGCAGCACCGCGACAGGGAGCTACGAGCAGTACTTC.

This chain uses TRBV10-3 with TRBJ1-6; no firm D call. The germline V and J ends were trimmed by 4 bases and 10 bases, with 11 bases remaining between them. From germline, CDR1 is ENHRY and CDR2 SYGVKD. The CDR3 sequence is 13 residues long. CDR3 coding DNA: TGTGCCATCAGTGTTGAGGGTGGGTCACCCCTCCACTTT. Protein sequence: CAISVEGGSPLHF.